Following are 8 T cell receptor beta chains from one sample sequenced in a study of cytomegalovirus exposure and HLA in healthy donors listed by TCRdb under 2017. The library came from the immunoSEQ multiplex PCR assay. For the multiplex PCR, a mixture combining 60 forward primers for TCR Vbeta segments and 13 reverse primers for TCR Jbeta segments was used. TCRdb provides this immuneACCESS table in a form limited to in-frame rearrangements. Some clones are lacking; in checked studies, under half of them reflect an unresolved V gene, and why the rest are absent is not known. Across this sample there are 200,000 or so clones, with 75% to 85% seen only once. 0.8% of the sample rests with the top ten. The source material was PBMCs. These receptor sequences come from a young woman in good health and CMV-seronegative.

This chain uses TRBV19 with TRBJ2-1; D gene uncertain. V was trimmed by 3 bases and J by 8 bases, leaving 14 bases between them. The CDR3 sequence is 14 residues long. Germline CDR1 LNHDA, CDR2 SQIVND (reference sequence). The CDR3 coding sequence is TGTGCCAGTAGTATCGGTCCAAATACCCATGAGCAGTTCTTC. This codes for CASSIGPNTHEQFF.

The genes are TRBV5-1 and TRBJ1-5, with D possibly being TRBD1 (6 bases). Between the trimmed V and J ends, which lost 2 bases and 4 bases, there was a span of 13 bases. The CDR3 runs 15 residues. Germline CDR1 SGHRS, CDR2 YFSETQ. CDR3 coding DNA: TGCGCCAGCAGCTTTACAGGTGACAGGAATCAGCCCCAGCATTTT. Protein: CASSFTGDRNQPQHF.

The chain recombines TRBV2 with TRBJ1-6, with TRBD1 identical over 9 bases. There are 17 residues in the CDR3. Germline CDR1 reads SNHLY; CDR2 reads FYNNEI. The ends lost 0 bases at V and 8 bases at J; junction bases unmatched: 8. CDR3 in DNA: TGTGCCAGCAGTGAAGCTAACAGGGGGCACGTGTATTCACCCCTCCACTTT. It yields the protein CASSEANRGHVYSPLHF. The full variable domain, its missing parts supplied by reference TRBV2 and TRBJ1-6, is EPEVTQTPSHQVTQMGQEVILRCVPISNHLYFYWYRQILGQKVEFLVSFYNNEISEKSEIFDDQFSVERPDGSNFTLKIRSTKLEDSAMYFCASSEANRGHVYSPLHFGNGTRLTVT.

This chain connects TRBV5-1 to TRBJ2-2, with D maybe TRBD2 (5 bases). Germline V CDR1 and CDR2: SGHRS, YFSETQ. With 7 bases removed from V and 1 base from J, the gap between germline ends came to 8 bases. The CDR3 has 13 amino acids. CDR3 region: CASLRENTGELFF. DNA of the CDR3: TGCGCCAGCCTACGGGAGAACACCGGGGAGCTGTTTTTT.

The CDR3 DNA reads TGTGCTAGTGGTTTGGCTCCCGGGACAGGGATAACTGAAGCTTTCTTT. The encoded protein is CASGLAPGTGITEAFF. The V call is TRBV12-5, the J call TRBJ1-1; 9 bases fit TRBD1. The CDR3 is made up of 16 amino acids. Unmatched junction bases numbered 8, after V lost 1 base and J lost 5 bases. The germline V gene encodes CDR1 LGHNT and CDR2 FRNRAP.

The chain has TRBV14 and TRBJ2-2; D is ambiguous. With 0 bases removed from V and 1 base from J, the gap between germline ends came to 12 bases. There are 17 residues in the CDR3. Germline CDR1 SGHDN, CDR2 FVKESK. The CDR3 spells CASSQDFLVGNTGELFF. CDR3 in DNA: TGTGCCAGCAGCCAAGATTTCCTAGTAGGGAACACCGGGGAGCTGTTTTTT.

The chain links TRBV7-6 to TRBJ2-5, with 7 nucleotides matching TRBD2. The CDR3 has 18 residues. V trimming: 0 bases; J trimming: 2 bases; junction bases outside the gene matches: 12. The V gene's germline CDR1 is SGHVS and CDR2 FNYEAQ. CDR3 coding DNA: TGTGCCAGCAGCTTAGCAACATCATGGGACTACTCACAAGAGACCCAGTACTTC. Residues: CASSLATSWDYSQETQYF.

This chain uses TRBV28 with TRBJ2-1; 9 nucleotides line up with TRBD2. Germline V gene sequence: CDR1 MDHEN, CDR2 SYDVKM. J gave up 4 bases and V 7 bases, and 14 bases lay outside the gene matches. CDR3 size: 17 residues. CDR3 in DNA: TGTGCCAGCATCACTAGCGGGCACGATAATTTATACAATGAGCAGTTCTTC. Protein: CASITSGHDNLYNEQFF.